Listed here are 27 T cell receptor beta chains from one sample, sequenced in a study of cytomegalovirus exposure and HLA in healthy donors. The assay was immunoSEQ multiplex PCR, and TCRdb's table has in-frame clones only and misses some. The sample holds 80,000 to 95,000 clones, 95% to 97% seen once. The material sequenced was PBMCs. These receptors all stem from a woman under 30 in good health and CMV-seronegative.

The V gene is TRBV5-4, the J gene TRBJ2-6, with 11 bases fitting TRBD2. Germline loops: CDR1 SGHNT, CDR2 YYREEE (reference sequence). The CDR3 covers 17 residues. The ends lost 2 bases at V and 1 base at J; junction bases unmatched: 2. CDR3: CASSFTSGRSGANVLTF. The CDR3, as DNA: TGTGCCAGCAGCTTCACTAGCGGGAGATCTGGGGCCAACGTCCTGACTTTC.

The table lists this clone with a count of one. V and J are TRBV25-1 and TRBJ2-3; D perhaps matches TRBD1 (5 bases). The V gene lost 3 bases and the J gene lost 1 base, with 17 bases spanning the gap. Germline CDR1 MGHDK, CDR2 SYGVNS. The CDR3 runs 17 residues. CDR3 amino acids: CASSDPPQGSGTDTQYF. The CDR3 DNA reads TGTGCCAGCAGTGACCCACCTCAGGGATCGGGCACAGATACGCAGTATTTT.

The J gene is TRBJ1-1, the V gene TRBV19; D is possibly TRBD1 (5 bases). The V gene's germline CDR1 is LNHDA and CDR2 SQIVND (reference sequence). V lost 6 bases to trimming and J lost 7 bases, with 15 bases between them. CDR3 size: 13 residues. The CDR3, as DNA: TGTGCCAGTAGGGCCACGGGGGTAGGTGAAGCTTTCTTT. Translation gives CASRATGVGEAFF.

The V call is TRBV25-1, the J call TRBJ2-7; no clear D gene. The CDR3 loop spans 12 amino acids. Germline V lookup: CDR1 MGHDK, CDR2 SYGVNS. Trimming cost V 0 bases and J 5 bases, with 5 bases left between them. CDR3 in amino acids: CASSEYRDEQYF. CDR3 nucleotide sequence: TGTGCCAGCAGTGAATATCGAGACGAGCAGTACTTC.

DNA of the CDR3: TGTGCCAGCAGACCGAAAATAAAACGGCTTGGGGGCGGGTATGGCTACACCTTC. Translation gives CASRPKIKRLGGGYGYTF. J is TRBJ1-2 and V is TRBV21-1; the tabulated D call, TRBD1, remains unverified against the DNA. TRBV21-1 corresponds to a pseudogene. The CDR3 has 18 residues.

The chain recombines TRBV2 with TRBJ1-1, with D possibly matching TRBD1 (5 bases). V lost 8 bases to trimming and J lost 0 bases, with 16 bases between them. The CDR3 spans 15 residues. Germline V gene lookup returns CDR1 SNHLY and CDR2 FYNNEI. CDR3 sequence (DNA): TGTGCCAGCTCCAGGGAGGTAGGCATGAACACTGAAGCTTTCTTT. Amino acid sequence: CASSREVGMNTEAFF.

To note about this clone: One junction end does not reproduce the germline sequence, and a read error may be involved. The chain uses TRBV7-9 and TRBJ2-7; the match to TRBD1 covers 9 bases. Germline values: CDR1 SEHNR, CDR2 FQNEAQ (reference sequence). The CDR3 is made up of 12 amino acids. CDR3 protein: CASSPQGALVGF. CDR3 nucleotide sequence: TGTGCCAGCAGCCCACAGGGGGCTCTTGTGGGGTTC.

The rearrangement uses TRBV11-2 and TRBJ2-7, with a possible D match to TRBD1 (6 bases). The V and J ends lost 5 bases and 3 bases respectively, with 20 bases between them. There are 16 residues in the CDR3. The germline V gene has CDR1 SGHAT and CDR2 FQNNGV. The CDR3 sequence is CASSPNTGRVHYEQYF. The CDR3 DNA sequence: TGTGCCAGCAGCCCAAATACAGGGCGGGTACACTACGAGCAGTACTTC.

The V gene is TRBV18, the J gene TRBJ1-1, with a tentative D call TRBD1 (6 bases). Germline V gives CDR1 KGHSH, CDR2 LQKENI. V lost 1 base, J lost 0 bases, and 12 bases lay in between. CDR3 length equals 16 residues. The CDR3 spells CASSPLVGQMNTEAFF. In DNA, the CDR3 is TGTGCCAGCTCACCACTGGTAGGACAGATGAACACTGAAGCTTTCTTT.

The chain employs TRBV5-1 and TRBJ2-5; possible D gene TRBD2, 5 bases. Trimming took 2 bases from V and 4 from J, leaving 6 bases between them. In germline, CDR1 is SGHRS, CDR2 YFSETQ. This CDR3 is built from 12 residues. The CDR3 sequence is CASSLAAETQYF. CDR3 DNA: TGCGCCAGCAGCTTAGCGGCAGAGACCCAGTACTTC.

The V gene is TRBV6-1, the J gene TRBJ2-1; weak D call: TRBD1 (5 bases). Germline loops: CDR1 MNHNS, CDR2 SASEGT. Trimming stripped 0 bases from V and 10 bases from J, with 10 bases between. The length of the CDR3 is 13 residues. CDR3 sequence reads: CASSEALRTEQFF. The CDR3 coding sequence is TGTGCCAGCAGTGAAGCGCTTCGGACAGAGCAGTTCTTC.

The chain is built from TRBV14 and TRBJ2-3; D is uncertain. The germline gives CDR1 SGHDN, CDR2 FVKESK. The V and J ends lost 1 base and 7 bases respectively, with 9 bases between them. The CDR3 contains 13 residues. CDR3 protein: CASSQVSQNTQYF. The CDR3 coding sequence is TGTGCCAGCAGCCAAGTTAGCCAGAATACGCAGTATTTT.

The chain carries TRBV10-1 and TRBJ2-7, with a possible D match to TRBD1 (6 bases). Trimming removed 5 bases at V and 1 base at J, with 6 bases between. The CDR3 extends over 12 amino acids. Germline V gives CDR1 WNHNN, CDR2 SYGVQD (reference sequence). CDR3 loop: CASSTGSYEQYF. The CDR3 DNA reads as TGCGCCAGCAGTACAGGGTCCTACGAGCAGTACTTC.

This chain joins TRBV10-1 and TRBJ2-5; TRBD2 matches 7 bases. The germline V gene encodes CDR1 WNHNN and CDR2 SYGVQD (reference sequence). The CDR3 totals 15 residues. V gave up 2 bases and J gave up 5 bases; unmatched junction bases: 8. The CDR3 DNA reads as TGCGCCAGCAGTGAGAGTGCGGGAGAGCCGGAGACCCAGTACTTC. Amino acid sequence: CASSESAGEPETQYF.

The genes are TRBV19 and TRBJ2-2, with TRBD2 as a possible D gene (5 bases). Trimming left V 4 bases short and J 6 bases short, with 15 bases between. Germline-derived CDR1 and CDR2 are LNHDA and SQIVND (reference sequence). The CDR3 is 15 amino acids. The CDR3 bases are TGTGCCAGTAGTAAGATGAGGGCGGGTCCCGGGGAGCTGTTTTTT. This codes for CASSKMRAGPGELFF.

The chain uses TRBV29-1 and TRBJ2-1; TRBD2 matches at 7 bases. CDR1 is SQVTM, CDR2 ANQGSEA, per germline. The CDR3 spans 18 residues. Losses at the gene ends were 3 bases for V and 8 bases for J; bases not matched to a gene: 22. The DNA of the CDR3 is TGCAGCGTTGATCGTTCTTGGCGGGAGTTAAGTCTTCTGGATGAGCAGTTCTTC. Its protein product is CSVDRSWRELSLLDEQFF.

J is TRBJ1-5 and V is TRBV6-5; no reliable D call. Per germline, CDR1 MNHEY and CDR2 SVGAGI. The germline V and J ends were trimmed by 4 bases and 4 bases, with 8 bases remaining between them. The CDR3 length is 13 residues. CDR3 DNA: TGTGCCAGCAGTTTATCCACTAATCAGCCCCAGCATTTT. Amino acids: CASSLSTNQPQHF.

The chain is built from TRBV4-2 and TRBJ2-7, with 12 bases that match TRBD2. Germline V lookup: CDR1 LGHNA, CDR2 YNFKEQ. The junction had 9 bases not matched to a gene; V was cut back by 3 bases and J by 6 bases. This CDR3 has 16 residues. In DNA form, the CDR3 reads TGTGCCAGCAGCCAGGAGACTAGCGGGAGCTTCGCCGAGCAGTACTTC. Its protein is CASSQETSGSFAEQYF.

The rearrangement links TRBV30 to TRBJ1-2, with a possible D match to TRBD1 (6 bases). The CDR3 has 12 amino acids. V lost 3 bases and J lost 4, with 9 bases in between. Germline values: CDR1 GTSNPN, CDR2 SVGIG (reference sequence). DNA of the CDR3: TGTGCCTGGAGGACAGGTGCCTATGGCTACACCTTC. Encoded protein: CAWRTGAYGYTF. The variable domain in full, completed from reference TRBV30 and TRBJ1-2, reads SQTIHQWPATLVQPVGSPLSLECTVEGTSNPNLYWYRQAAGRGLQLLFYSVGIGQISSEVPQNLSASRPQDRQFILSSKKLLLSDSGFYLCAWRTGAYGYTFGSGTRLTVV.

The rearrangement joins TRBV6-6 to TRBJ2-3; 8 bases fit TRBD2. The V gene end was trimmed by 0 bases and the J gene end by 1 base; junction bases not matched to a gene: 3. Germline V lookup: CDR1 MNHNY, CDR2 SVGAGI (reference sequence). This CDR3 has 16 amino acids. CDR3 amino acids: CASSYSTSARTDTQYF. CDR3 DNA: TGTGCCAGCAGTTACTCGACTAGCGCCCGCACAGATACGCAGTATTTT.

The chain combines TRBV10-1 with TRBJ2-7; TRBD2 matches at 9 bases. Germline V lookup: CDR1 WNHNN, CDR2 SYGVQD (reference sequence). The CDR3 sequence is 16 residues long. Trimming took 3 bases from V and 6 from J; bases not matched to a gene: 12. The CDR3: CASSELVGGRVVEQYF. For the CDR3, the DNA is TGCGCCAGCAGTGAATTGGTCGGCGGGAGGGTGGTCGAGCAGTACTTC.

The chain joins TRBV7-9 to TRBJ1-1; D ambiguous. The ends were cut back, 5 bases at V and 9 bases at J, with 19 bases in the middle. Per the germline V gene, CDR1 is SEHNR and CDR2 is FQNEAQ (reference sequence). This CDR3 has 14 amino acids. CDR3 nucleotides: TGTGCCAGCAGCGCTTCGGTAGTTGGGCCTCAAGCTTTCTTT. Protein product: CASSASVVGPQAFF.

The chain couples TRBV28 to TRBJ2-3, with D possibly TRBD2 on 6 matching bases. Trimming left V 1 base short and J 8 bases short, with 22 bases between. This CDR3 has 17 amino acids. The germline V gene encodes CDR1 MDHEN and CDR2 SYDVKM. Written as DNA, the CDR3 is TGTGCCAGCAGTTTATCGGGGGACGGGGCCGGGCGAGGTACGCAGTATTTT. It codes for CASSLSGDGAGRGTQYF.

The chain recombines TRBV7-6 with TRBJ2-7, with TRBD1 matching over 8 bases. Germline CDR1 is SGHVS and CDR2 is FNYEAQ. The CDR3 contains 14 residues. The trim removed 5 bases at V and 3 bases at J, leaving 6 bases unmatched. CDR3 sequence: CASSPRQGSYEQYF. CDR3 DNA sequence: TGTGCCAGCAGCCCCCGACAGGGGAGCTACGAGCAGTACTTC.

The rearrangement uses TRBV7-6 and TRBJ2-5, with 7 bases matching TRBD2. V lost 7 bases and J lost 2; bases outside the gene matches: 13. CDR1 and CDR2 (germline): SGHVS, FNYEAQ. The length of the CDR3 is 16 residues. The DNA of the CDR3 is TGTGCCAGCATCCACGGCGGGAGAGGGGATCAAGAGACCCAGTACTTC. As protein: CASIHGGRGDQETQYF.

The genes are TRBV28 and TRBJ1-1; D ambiguous. Germline CDR1 reads MDHEN; CDR2 reads SYDVKM. The germline V and J ends were trimmed by 3 bases and 1 base, with 9 bases remaining between them. This CDR3 spans 14 amino acids. This CDR3 is CASSFSPQNTEAFF. The CDR3 bases are TGTGCCAGCAGTTTTAGCCCACAGAACACTGAAGCTTTCTTT.

The genes are TRBV2 and TRBJ1-2; D unresolved. The V gene's germline CDR1 is SNHLY and CDR2 FYNNEI. The CDR3 has 13 residues. Between the trimmed V and J ends, which lost 2 bases and 4 bases, there was a span of 8 bases. CDR3 coding DNA: TGTGCCAGCAGTGAACGGGAAGCCTATGGCTACACCTTC. Its translation: CASSEREAYGYTF.